This entry lists 23 T cell receptor beta chains sequenced from one sample in a study of shared clonotypes between healthy human individuals. Sequencing used immunoSEQ multiplex PCR; TCRdb keeps in-frame clones, though not all of them. Here the sample spans 2 million to 2.5 million clones, 85% to 95% being singletons. Sequenced material: naive CD4+ T cells from PBMCs. As to subset: CD45RA+ positively selected. Receptors originate from a man between 18 and 35 years old in good health. Some clones in this sample may be carry-over from other donors' samples.

This chain uses TRBV11-2 with TRBJ1-5, with TRBD1 as a possible D gene (5 bases). Trimming left V 4 bases short and J 6 bases short, with 19 bases between. The CDR3 runs 16 residues. Germline lookup yields CDR1 SGHAT and CDR2 FQNNGV. The CDR3 protein is CASSSHGTISSQPQHF. The DNA for the CDR3 is TGTGCCAGCAGCTCCCACGGGACGATCAGTAGTCAGCCCCAGCATTTT.

The V gene is TRBV10-3, the J gene TRBJ2-7; TRBD2 matches at 9 bases. The CDR3 totals 14 residues. The junction had 10 bases not matched to a gene; V was cut back by 6 bases and J by 7 bases. Germline CDR1 ENHRY, CDR2 SYGVKD. The CDR3 DNA sequence: TGTGCCATCAGGGCCCCAGCGGGAGGTAGGGAGCAGTACTTC. It translates to CAIRAPAGGREQYF.

The gene calls are TRBV27 and TRBJ1-5; possible D gene TRBD1, 5 bases. Germline CDR1 and CDR2: MNHEY and SMNVEV (reference sequence). Trimming took off 7 bases at V and 4 bases at J, with 11 bases between the two ends. The CDR3 spans 13 residues. CDR3 coding DNA: TGTGCCAGCATCCGAGGGGAAAATCAGCCCCAGCATTTT. It is translated as CASIRGENQPQHF.

This chain connects TRBV6-5 to TRBJ2-7; D is possibly TRBD1 (6 bases). This CDR3 is 15 amino acids long. V was pared by 1 base and J by 1 base, with 11 bases between. CDR1 and CDR2 (germline): MNHEY, SVGAGI. The CDR3, as DNA: TGTGCCAGCAGTTACTACCCAGGGGCATCCTACGAGCAGTACTTC. It yields the protein CASSYYPGASYEQYF.

The V gene is TRBV18, the J gene TRBJ1-4; D is unclear. The CDR3 runs 14 residues. The germline CDR1 and CDR2 sequences are KGHSH and LQKENI. With 2 bases removed from V and 5 bases from J, the gap between germline ends came to 9 bases. DNA of the CDR3: TGTGCCAGCTCACCAAGGGTGGAGAATGAAAAACTGTTTTTT. Translation: CASSPRVENEKLFF.

This chain uses TRBV29-1 with TRBJ2-1, with D hard to call. Germline V gene lookup returns CDR1 SQVTM and CDR2 ANQGSEA. The V end lost 7 bases, the J end lost 0 bases, and 10 bases lay between the germline ends. The CDR3 loop spans 13 amino acids. CDR3 nucleotide sequence: TGCAGCGCACGGCAGTACTCCTACAATGAGCAGTTCTTC. Amino acids: CSARQYSYNEQFF.

This clone was detected once. The chain links TRBV18 to TRBJ2-7; the match to TRBD1 covers 7 bases. CDR3 size: 14 residues. J was trimmed by 5 bases and V by 3 bases; bases with no gene match: 7. CDR1 KGHSH and CDR2 LQKENI come from the germline V gene. CDR3 sequence: CASSPTRQGDEQYF. The CDR3 bases are TGTGCCAGCTCACCGACAAGACAGGGCGACGAGCAGTACTTC.

The chain recombines TRBV27 with TRBJ2-3; 9 bases match TRBD1. V shed 2 bases and J 4 bases; nucleotides not matched to a gene: 1. The CDR3 has 14 residues. Germline values: CDR1 MNHEY, CDR2 SMNVEV (reference sequence). CDR3 coding DNA: TGTGCCAGCAGTTTAGGACAGGGGTCAGATACGCAGTATTTT. Translation: CASSLGQGSDTQYF.

This chain connects TRBV7-2 to TRBJ2-7, with D possibly matching TRBD2 (6 bases). V dropped 0 bases and J dropped 0 bases, with 12 bases sitting between them. CDR3 length: 16 residues. Germline values: CDR1 SGHTA, CDR2 FQGNSA. Here the CDR3 reads CASSLAPLATSYEQYF. CDR3 sequence (DNA): TGTGCCAGCAGCTTAGCCCCTCTAGCGACCTCCTACGAGCAGTACTTC.

The V gene is TRBV2, the J gene TRBJ1-2; D is ambiguous. Trimming left V 6 bases short and J 4 bases short, with 12 bases between. Germline V gene lookup returns CDR1 SNHLY and CDR2 FYNNEI. This CDR3 region has 13 residues. CDR3 loop: CASSTDGSYGYTF. The CDR3 DNA is TGTGCCAGCAGCACGGACGGAAGCTATGGCTACACCTTC.

The chain couples TRBV27 to TRBJ1-2; TRBD1 might be the D (6 bases). CDR3 size: 16 residues. The ends were cut back, 6 bases at V and 0 bases at J, with 17 bases in the middle. Germline CDR1 MNHEY, CDR2 SMNVEV (reference sequence). The CDR3 protein is CASRGMGRGANYGYTF. The CDR3 DNA reads TGTGCCAGCAGGGGGATGGGCAGGGGAGCTAACTATGGCTACACCTTC.

The chain links TRBV27 to TRBJ2-1; D possibly corresponds to TRBD2 (6 bases). CDR1 and CDR2 (germline): MNHEY, SMNVEV (reference sequence). Trimming took off 6 bases at V and 2 bases at J, with 11 bases between the two ends. The CDR3 consists of 14 residues. CDR3 protein: CASRAGTAYNEQFF. The DNA of the CDR3 is TGTGCCAGCAGGGCGGGAACCGCCTACAATGAGCAGTTCTTC.

The chain joins TRBV4-2 to TRBJ2-5, with D possibly TRBD2 on 5 matching bases. The germline V gene encodes CDR1 LGHNA and CDR2 YNFKEQ. This CDR3 spans 16 amino acids. V lost 1 base and J 5 bases, leaving 17 bases between the germline ends. The DNA for the CDR3 is TGTGCCAGCAGCCAAGGTAGCAGGCGGTCGGGGGAGACCCAGTACTTC. It translates to CASSQGSRRSGETQYF.

The V gene is TRBV28, the J gene TRBJ2-7; 11 positions match TRBD2. The germline CDR1 and CDR2 sequences are MDHEN and SYDVKM. This CDR3 contains 15 residues. Trimming took 4 bases from V and 4 from J; bases not matched to a gene: 6. CDR3 amino acids: CASSSGTSGKYEQYF. The DNA of the CDR3 is TGTGCCAGCAGTTCCGGGACTAGCGGCAAATACGAGCAGTACTTC.

The chain uses TRBV5-4 and TRBJ2-5; 7 positions match TRBD1. CDR3 length: 17 residues. Germline V gene lookup returns CDR1 SGHNT and CDR2 YYREEE (reference sequence). Trimming removed 3 bases from V and 5 bases from J; junction bases left unmatched: 16. CDR3 nucleotide sequence: TGTGCCAGCAGCTCAAAGAGGGGGAACAGGGGCGTTGAGACCCAGTACTTC. As protein: CASSSKRGNRGVETQYF.

The chain has TRBV7-3 and TRBJ2-2; TRBD2 aligns across 7 bases. CDR1 is SGHTA and CDR2 is FQGTGA in the germline V gene. The V gene end was trimmed by 2 bases and the J gene end by 6 bases; junction bases not matched to a gene: 6. The CDR3 totals 15 residues. DNA for the CDR3: TGTGCCAGCAGCTTATTTCGCGCGGGAGCCGGGGAGCTGTTTTTT. As protein: CASSLFRAGAGELFF.

This chain links TRBV5-1 with TRBJ2-2; D unclear. V lost 3 bases and J 2 bases, leaving 14 bases between the germline ends. The germline gives CDR1 SGHRS, CDR2 YFSETQ. This CDR3 is built from 16 residues. CDR3 loop: CASSSGGRVNTGELFF. The CDR3 DNA reads as TGCGCCAGCAGCTCGGGCGGAAGGGTAAACACCGGGGAGCTGTTTTTT.

V gene TRBV5-1 combines with J gene TRBJ2-7; D call uncertain. V was shortened by 3 bases and J by 4 bases, with 14 bases between the two germline ends. CDR3 length: 14 amino acids. Germline V gene sequence: CDR1 SGHRS, CDR2 YFSETQ. The CDR3 DNA reads as TGCGCCAGCAGCTCCCAAGCCGGCCCTTACGAGCAGTACTTC. Residues: CASSSQAGPYEQYF.

The chain links TRBV5-1 to TRBJ2-1; 8 bases are a match to TRBD1. Per germline, CDR1 SGHRS and CDR2 YFSETQ. The CDR3 has 16 residues. The V and J ends lost 1 base and 4 bases, in that order; junction bases with no gene match: 7. CDR3 in DNA: TGCGCCAGCAGCTTGCGGGCAGGGGGCGGTTACAATGAGCAGTTCTTC. This translates into CASSLRAGGGYNEQFF. The whole variable domain, remainder taken from reference TRBV5-1 and TRBJ2-1, is KAGVTQTPRYLIKTRGQQVTLSCSPISGHRSVSWYQQTPGQGLQFLFEYFSETQRNKGNFPGRFSGRQFSNSRSEMNVSTLELGDSALYLCASSLRAGGGYNEQFFGPGTRLTVL.

About this clone itself: This CDR3 is also generated by other DNA sequences in the sample. The chain is built from TRBV5-1 and TRBJ2-5, with 10 bases identical to TRBD2. CDR3 length: 16 residues. With 3 bases clipped from V and 0 bases from J, the junction kept 5 bases outside the gene matches. Per the germline V gene, CDR1 is SGHRS and CDR2 is YFSETQ. Here the CDR3 reads CASSSGTSGNQETQYF. In DNA, the CDR3 is TGCGCCAGCAGCTCAGGAACTAGCGGGAACCAAGAGACCCAGTACTTC.

The CDR3 nucleotides are TGTGCCAGCTCAGCTGGACAGGGGTTAGGCTACACTGAAGCTTTCTTT. Translating gives CASSAGQGLGYTEAFF. The rearrangement uses TRBV18 and TRBJ1-1; 9 bases agree with TRBD1. V lost 5 bases to trimming and J lost 3 bases; unmatched junction nucleotides: 10. The germline CDR1 and CDR2 sequences are KGHSH and LQKENI. The CDR3 has 16 amino acids.

This chain links TRBV18 with TRBJ2-7, with D possibly being TRBD2 (6 bases). The CDR3 covers 14 residues. CDR1 and CDR2 (germline): KGHSH, LQKENI. V was clipped by 5 bases and J by 5 bases, with 16 bases between them. The CDR3 bases are TGTGCCAGCTCATCAAAAAGTAGGGAGGACGAGCAGTACTTC. Its translation is CASSSKSREDEQYF.

This rearrangement joins TRBV6-1 to TRBJ2-2; 11 bases are a match to TRBD2. This CDR3 is 15 amino acids long. The junction had 1 base not matched to a gene; V was cut back by 6 bases and J by 1 base. The germline gives CDR1 MNHNS, CDR2 SASEGT. The CDR3 DNA follows: TGTGCCAGCAGAGGGACTAGCGGGAACACCGGGGAGCTGTTTTTT. Residues: CASRGTSGNTGELFF.